The present TCR beta chain was sequenced within a study of neurological immune-mediated disorders. TCRdb reprocessed the 5' RACE reads via MiXCR and lists one record per CDR3 protein. The sample lists about 79,000 distinct CDR3 sequences, approximately 14% occurring once. Trimming removed 7 bases from V and 5 bases from J; junction bases left unmatched: 6. The germline V gene encodes CDR1 MNHNY and CDR2 SVGAGI (reference sequence). The CDR3 is made up of 14 amino acids. The table lists this clonotype with many counts. The source is a woman in her 50s in good health. This chain connects TRBV6-6 to TRBJ1-1, with 11 bases identical to TRBD1. Sequencing was carried out using PBMCs. CDR3 loop: CASTGQGAGTEAFF. DNA of the CDR3: TGTGCCAGCACTGGACAGGGGGCCGGGACTGAAGCTTTCTTT.